The 8 T cell receptor beta chains given below trace back to one sample, sequenced in a study of blood T cell repertoires in COVID-19 (dated by TCRdb to the early 2020s). The library relied on the immunoSEQ multiplex PCR assay. The table comes from immuneACCESS by way of TCRdb, which keeps in-frame sequences with V and J called. Part of the clones is missing from these tables; in studies checked, under half for an unresolved V gene and the rest for unknown reasons. The sample table contains about 56,000 clones; only one count was recorded for almost 85% of them. The top ten constitute more than 8% of the sample. Material for sequencing was peripheral blood. The receptors originated from a woman aged 80 or older with acute or convalescent COVID-19.

The genes are TRBV19 and TRBJ2-1; TRBD2 matches 7 bases. The V gene end was trimmed by 7 bases and the J gene end by 6 bases; junction bases not matched to a gene: 6. Germline CDR1 LNHDA, CDR2 SQIVND (reference sequence). This CDR3 is 13 amino acids long. This chain's CDR3 is CASTLTGGNEQFF. In DNA form, the CDR3 reads TGTGCCAGTACCTTAACGGGGGGCAATGAGCAGTTCTTC.

This clone was observed a few times. CDR3 loop: CASSTSGGPYEQYF. The CDR3 DNA is TGTGCCAGCAGCACTAGCGGGGGCCCCTACGAGCAGTACTTC. The chain employs TRBV7-2 and TRBJ2-7; 11 bases agree with TRBD2. J was trimmed by 2 bases and V by 5 bases; bases with no gene match: 2. Germline V CDR1 and CDR2: SGHTA, FQGNSA. The CDR3 spans 14 residues.

V usage is TRBV15 and J usage is TRBJ2-3; 10 nucleotides align to TRBD2. Germline V lookup: CDR1 LNHNV, CDR2 YYDKDF (reference sequence). The ends lost 2 bases at V and 1 base at J; junction bases unmatched: 6. This CDR3 has 17 residues. The CDR3 DNA sequence: TGTGCCACCAGCAGAAAACCCGGGACTAGCGGCACAGATACGCAGTATTTT. This translates into CATSRKPGTSGTDTQYF.

The chain links TRBV25-1 to TRBJ1-6; D call uncertain. Deletions cut 3 bases from V and 4 bases from J, with 10 bases between. CDR1 and CDR2 (germline): MGHDK, SYGVNS. This CDR3 comprises 15 residues. The CDR3 DNA reads as TGTGCCAGCAGTGAGATCGGGATTTATAATTCACCCCTCCACTTT. Translating gives CASSEIGIYNSPLHF. Based on the CDR3 plus reference TRBV25-1 and TRBJ1-6, the full variable domain is EADIYQTPRYLVIGTGKKITLECSQTMGHDKMYWYQQDPGMELHLIHYSYGVNSTEKGDLSSESTVSRIRTEHFPLTLESARPSHTSQYLCASSEIGIYNSPLHFGNGTRLTVT.

The V call is TRBV12-5, the J call TRBJ1-5, with D possibly matching TRBD1 (5 bases). Looked up from germline, CDR1 is LGHNT and CDR2 is FRNRAP. The CDR3 contains 12 residues. V was trimmed by 9 bases and J by 1 base, leaving 7 bases between them. The CDR3 protein is CASGGSNQPQHF. The CDR3 bases are TGTGCTAGCGGGGGAAGCAATCAGCCCCAGCATTTT.

This clone was seen once. The chain carries TRBV5-6 and TRBJ2-7; 10 bases fit TRBD1. This CDR3 comprises 14 residues. J gave up 9 bases and V 4 bases, and 10 bases lay outside the gene matches. Germline CDR1 and CDR2: SGHDT and YYEEEE. CDR3 coding DNA: TGTGCCAGCAGCCGTGACAGGGGGCAGTGGGGGCAGTACTTC. Residues: CASSRDRGQWGQYF.

The genes are TRBV5-5 and TRBJ2-3, with D uncertain. This CDR3 contains 17 residues. The germline gives CDR1 SGHKS, CDR2 YYEKEE (reference sequence). Trimming stripped 4 bases from V and 0 bases from J, with 18 bases between. CDR3: CASSPPVSSSSTDTQYF. The CDR3 coding sequence is TGTGCCAGCAGCCCACCCGTGAGTAGCAGCAGCACAGATACGCAGTATTTT.

V gene TRBV27 combines with J gene TRBJ1-5; D may be TRBD1 (5 bases). Germline values: CDR1 MNHEY, CDR2 SMNVEV (reference sequence). The length of the CDR3 is 14 residues. V gave up 3 bases and J gave up 3 bases, with 9 bases separating them. The CDR3 nucleotides are TGTGCCAGCAGTTTCACAGGCCCCAATCAGCCCCAGCATTTT. This codes for CASSFTGPNQPQHF.